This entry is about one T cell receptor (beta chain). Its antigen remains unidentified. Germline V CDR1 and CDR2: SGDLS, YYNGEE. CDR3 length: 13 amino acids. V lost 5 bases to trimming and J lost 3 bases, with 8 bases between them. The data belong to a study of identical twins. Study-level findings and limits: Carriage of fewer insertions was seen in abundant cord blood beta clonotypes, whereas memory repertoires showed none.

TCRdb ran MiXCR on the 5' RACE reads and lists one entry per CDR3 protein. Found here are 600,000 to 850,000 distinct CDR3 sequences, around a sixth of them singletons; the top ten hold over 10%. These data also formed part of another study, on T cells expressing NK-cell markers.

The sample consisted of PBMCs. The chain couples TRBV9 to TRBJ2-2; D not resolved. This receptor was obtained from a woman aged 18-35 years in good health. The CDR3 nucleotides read TGTGCCAGCAGTTGGGAAGACACCGGGGAGCTGTTTTTT. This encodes CASSWEDTGELFF.